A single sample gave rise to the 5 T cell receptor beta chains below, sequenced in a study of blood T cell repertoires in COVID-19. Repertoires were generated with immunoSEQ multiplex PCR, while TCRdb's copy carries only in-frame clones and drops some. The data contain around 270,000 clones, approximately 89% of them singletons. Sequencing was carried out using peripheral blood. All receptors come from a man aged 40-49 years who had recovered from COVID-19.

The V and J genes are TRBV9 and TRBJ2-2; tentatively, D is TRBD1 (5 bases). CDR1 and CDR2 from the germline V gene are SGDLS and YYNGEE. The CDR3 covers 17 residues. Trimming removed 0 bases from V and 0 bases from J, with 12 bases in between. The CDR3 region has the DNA TGTGCCAGCAGCGTAGAAGGTCAGGGTCCGAACACCGGGGAGCTGTTTTTT. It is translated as CASSVEGQGPNTGELFF.

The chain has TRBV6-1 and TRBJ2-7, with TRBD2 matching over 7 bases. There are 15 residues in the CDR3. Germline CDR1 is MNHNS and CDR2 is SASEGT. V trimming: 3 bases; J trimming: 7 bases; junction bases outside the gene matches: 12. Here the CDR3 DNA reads TGTGCCAGCAGTGACGGTAGCGGGTTAGTTCGTGAGCAGTACTTC. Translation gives CASSDGSGLVREQYF.

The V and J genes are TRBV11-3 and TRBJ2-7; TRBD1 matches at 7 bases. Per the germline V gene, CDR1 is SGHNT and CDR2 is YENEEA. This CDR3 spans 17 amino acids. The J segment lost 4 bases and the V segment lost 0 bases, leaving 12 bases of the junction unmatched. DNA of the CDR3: TGTGCCAGCAGCTTAGATAATCCGGGATACAGGGGATACGAGCAGTACTTC. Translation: CASSLDNPGYRGYEQYF.

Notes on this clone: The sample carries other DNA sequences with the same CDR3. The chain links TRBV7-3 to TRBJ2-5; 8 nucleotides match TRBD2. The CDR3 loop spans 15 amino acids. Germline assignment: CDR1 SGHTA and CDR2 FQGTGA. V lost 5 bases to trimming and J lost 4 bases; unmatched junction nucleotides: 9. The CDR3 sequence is CASSQGSGSGETQYF. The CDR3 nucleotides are TGTGCCAGCAGCCAGGGGAGCGGGAGTGGAGAGACCCAGTACTTC.

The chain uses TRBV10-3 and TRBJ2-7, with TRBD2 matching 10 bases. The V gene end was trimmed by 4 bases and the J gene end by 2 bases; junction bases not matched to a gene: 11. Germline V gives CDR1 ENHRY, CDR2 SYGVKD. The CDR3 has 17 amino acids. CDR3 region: CAISGSSGSGRAYEQYF. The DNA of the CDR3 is TGTGCCATCAGTGGGTCTAGCGGGAGTGGTCGGGCCTACGAGCAGTACTTC.